This TCR beta chain was recorded in a study of blood T cell repertoires in COVID-19. About the study: COVID-19 samples, acute and convalescent, were from the United States, Italy and Spain.

Here immunoSEQ multiplex PCR was the method, and the copy in TCRdb shows in-frame clones only, minus some. This table has 170,000 or so clones, about 90% appearing once. There are 15 residues in the CDR3. The V end was cut by 3 bases, the J end by 2 bases, with 13 bases between. The germline gives CDR1 MNHEY, CDR2 SMNVEV (reference sequence). The genes are TRBV27 and TRBJ1-1; D unresolved. The sequenced sample consisted of PBMCs or T cells enriched from blood (not recorded which). The clonotype was recovered from a woman aged 45-65 years who had recovered from COVID-19. The CDR3 region has the DNA TGTGCCAGCAGTTTTAGGTGGAGTTTAAACACTGAAGCTTTCTTT. It yields the protein CASSFRWSLNTEAFF.